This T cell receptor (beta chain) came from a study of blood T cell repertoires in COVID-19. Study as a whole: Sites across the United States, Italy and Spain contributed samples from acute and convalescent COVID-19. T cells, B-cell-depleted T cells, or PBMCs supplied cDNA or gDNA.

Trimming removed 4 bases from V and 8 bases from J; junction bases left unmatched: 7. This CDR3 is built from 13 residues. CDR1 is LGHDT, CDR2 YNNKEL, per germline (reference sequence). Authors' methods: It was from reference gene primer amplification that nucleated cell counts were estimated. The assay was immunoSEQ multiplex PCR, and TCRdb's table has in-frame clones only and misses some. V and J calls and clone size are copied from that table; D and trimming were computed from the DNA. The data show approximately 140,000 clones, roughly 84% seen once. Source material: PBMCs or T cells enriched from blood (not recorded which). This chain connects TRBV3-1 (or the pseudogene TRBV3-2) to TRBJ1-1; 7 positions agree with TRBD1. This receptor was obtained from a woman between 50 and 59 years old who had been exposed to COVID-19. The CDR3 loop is CASSPEWDSEAFF. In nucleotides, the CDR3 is TGTGCCAGCAGCCCAGAATGGGACAGCGAAGCTTTCTTT.